This T cell receptor (beta chain) was profiled in a study of shared clonotypes between healthy human individuals. The table came from immunoSEQ multiplex PCR; TCRdb's copy has only in-frame clones and leaves some out. The sample shows around 120,000 clones, around 71% of them seen only once. The length of the CDR3 is 13 residues. The V and J ends lost 4 bases and 7 bases respectively, with 11 bases between them. CDR1 and CDR2 from the germline V gene are SNHLY and FYNNEI. This chain uses TRBV2 with TRBJ2-1; perhaps TRBD2 as D (5 bases). The TCR was taken from a woman in her 30s in good health. The sequenced sample was memory CD8+ T cells sorted from blood. Described subset: CD45RO+ cells pooled with CCR7-negative TemRA cells. The CDR3 region has the DNA TGTGCCAGCAGTGCCCGCGGAGGAAATGAGCAGTTCTTC. Its protein product is CASSARGGNEQFF.